These 14 T cell receptor beta chains share one sample of origin, sequenced in a study of T-cell reconstitution after alpha-beta-depleted transplantation in children. It was with unique molecular identifiers that the TCRbeta library was prepared. In TCRdb, the PCR reads were re-called with MiXCR into one record per CDR3 protein. The sample includes roughly 500,000 distinct CDR3 sequences, 15% to 20% of them seen just once. The source was PBMCs from the stem cell graft donor, collected from the stem cell graft. The origin of the receptors is a human donor who donated a stem cell graft to a child with acute lymphoblastic leukemia.

The table lists this clonotype with a count of one. The germline gene is not matched at one end of the junction; a read error may be the cause. The rearrangement uses TRBV5-1 and TRBJ2-3; D may be TRBD1 or TRBD2 (5 bases each). This CDR3 region has 18 residues. Per the germline V gene, CDR1 is SGHRS and CDR2 is YFSETQ. The CDR3, as DNA: TGCGCCAGCAGCTTGGATACGGGGCTCCCCTTAAGCACAGATAGGCAGTATTTT. It yields the protein CASSLDTGLPLSTDRQYF.

This clonotype was observed a handful of times. The chain uses TRBV11-2 and TRBJ2-7; D call uncertain. Trimming removed 5 bases from V and 6 bases from J, with 8 bases in between. This CDR3 is 11 amino acids long. Germline CDR1 SGHAT, CDR2 FQNNGV. CDR3 DNA: TGTGCCAGCAGCCGAGCAGCCGAGCAGTACTTC. Its protein product is CASSRAAEQYF.

The rearrangement uses TRBV7-9 and TRBJ2-1, with TRBD1 identical over 8 bases. Germline V gene data show CDR1 as SEHNR and CDR2 as FQNEAQ (reference sequence). J was trimmed by 9 bases and V by 7 bases; bases with no gene match: 11. This CDR3 has 14 residues. CDR3 sequence reads: CASTGQGLYVEQFF. CDR3 sequence (DNA): TGTGCCAGCACCGGACAGGGACTTTACGTTGAGCAGTTCTTC.

V usage is TRBV6-1 and J usage is TRBJ2-7, with 10 bases that match TRBD2. The junction had 8 bases not matched to a gene; V was cut back by 7 bases and J by 2 bases. The germline gives CDR1 MNHNS, CDR2 SASEGT. The CDR3 extends over 15 amino acids. The CDR3 reads CASTGGSGRAYEQYF. CDR3 sequence (DNA): TGTGCCAGCACCGGGGGAAGCGGGAGGGCCTACGAGCAGTACTTC.

This chain connects TRBV15 to TRBJ2-1, with D possibly TRBD2 on 5 matching bases. V was cut by 3 bases and J by 6 bases, with 15 bases left in between. Germline V gives CDR1 LNHNV, CDR2 YYDKDF (reference sequence). The CDR3 runs to 15 residues. Here the CDR3 reads CATSSIRGLGNEQFF. CDR3 sequence (DNA): TGTGCCACCAGCAGTATACGAGGGTTGGGCAATGAGCAGTTCTTC.

This clonotype was counted only a few times. The chain links TRBV7-9 to TRBJ2-5; D call uncertain. Per germline, CDR1 SEHNR and CDR2 FQNEAQ (reference sequence). The CDR3 has 13 residues. V shed 6 bases and J shed 1 base, with 9 bases lying between them. The CDR3 here is CASRAITQETQYF. The CDR3 DNA reads as TGTGCCAGCAGAGCCATAACCCAAGAGACCCAGTACTTC.

This clonotype was seen a handful of times. The chain recombines TRBV20-1 with TRBJ2-7; D ambiguous. CDR1 DFQATT and CDR2 SNEGSKA come from the germline V gene (reference sequence). CDR3 size: 12 residues. Between the trimmed V and J ends, which lost 0 bases and 2 bases, there was a span of 5 bases. CDR3 residues: CSARDQTYEQYF. The CDR3 nucleotides read TGCAGTGCTAGAGATCAAACCTACGAGCAGTACTTC.

This clonotype was observed a handful of times. The chain recombines TRBV7-6 with TRBJ2-1; D tentatively fits TRBD1 or TRBD2 (6 bases each). From germline, CDR1 is SGHVS and CDR2 FNYEAQ. This CDR3 contains 15 residues. Trimming cost V 3 bases and J 5 bases, with 14 bases left between them. CDR3 nucleotide sequence: TGTGCCAGCAGCTTGGTTGACAGGAGGGACAATGAGCAGTTCTTC. This sequence encodes CASSLVDRRDNEQFF.

The V gene is TRBV5-8, the J gene TRBJ1-2, with TRBD1 matching 7 bases. The CDR3 length is 11 residues. CDR1 SGHTS and CDR2 YDEGEE come from the germline V gene. V lost 4 bases to trimming and J lost 14 bases; unmatched junction nucleotides: 8. The CDR3 DNA follows: TGTGCCAGCAGCCAAATGGACAGGCAAACCTTC. This encodes CASSQMDRQTF.

This clonotype was observed a handful of times. The rearrangement links TRBV12-3 or TRBV12-4 to TRBJ2-3; D may correspond to TRBD1 or TRBD2 (6 bases each). The V and J ends lost 2 bases and 11 bases respectively, with 20 bases between them. The CDR3 sequence is 15 residues long. In nucleotides, the CDR3 is TGTGCCAGCAGTTTATCATCCACAGGGACTTTAAAGCAGTATTTT. Amino acids: CASSLSSTGTLKQYF.

This clonotype occurred a few times. V usage is TRBV7-9 and J usage is TRBJ2-7, with D hard to call. The CDR3 covers 13 residues. Between the trimmed V and J ends, which lost 1 base and 0 bases, there was a span of 4 bases. Germline V gene data show CDR1 as SEHNR and CDR2 as FQNEAQ (reference sequence). In DNA form, the CDR3 reads TGTGCCAGCAGCTTAGAGAGCTCCTACGAGCAGTACTTC. As protein: CASSLESSYEQYF.

This clonotype occurred a few times. The chain combines TRBV11-2 with TRBJ2-7; either TRBD1 or TRBD2 may supply D (5 bases each). Germline CDR1 reads SGHAT; CDR2 reads FQNNGV. V shed 4 bases and J shed 7 bases, with 17 bases lying between them. The CDR3 extends over 14 amino acids. The CDR3 loop reads CASSYARGFMEQYF. The CDR3 DNA reads TGTGCCAGCAGCTACGCTCGGGGCTTCATGGAGCAGTACTTC.

In DNA form, the CDR3 reads TGCAGTGAAGGGGCCCTATCCTCTTACGAGCAGTACTTC. Its translation is CSEGALSSYEQYF. This rearrangement joins TRBV20-1 to TRBJ2-7; tentative D call: TRBD1 (5 bases). Trimming took 7 bases from V and 4 from J, leaving 17 bases between them. The germline gives CDR1 DFQATT, CDR2 SNEGSKA (reference sequence). The CDR3 totals 13 residues.

This clonotype was counted at least ten times. The chain employs TRBV5-1 and TRBJ2-7; unclear D gene. V gave up 0 bases and J gave up 5 bases, with 12 bases separating them. Germline V lookup: CDR1 SGHRS, CDR2 YFSETQ. The CDR3 contains 14 residues. As DNA, the CDR3 is TGCGCCAGCAGCTTGGTAGGCGGACGTGACGAGCAGTACTTC. It codes for CASSLVGGRDEQYF.